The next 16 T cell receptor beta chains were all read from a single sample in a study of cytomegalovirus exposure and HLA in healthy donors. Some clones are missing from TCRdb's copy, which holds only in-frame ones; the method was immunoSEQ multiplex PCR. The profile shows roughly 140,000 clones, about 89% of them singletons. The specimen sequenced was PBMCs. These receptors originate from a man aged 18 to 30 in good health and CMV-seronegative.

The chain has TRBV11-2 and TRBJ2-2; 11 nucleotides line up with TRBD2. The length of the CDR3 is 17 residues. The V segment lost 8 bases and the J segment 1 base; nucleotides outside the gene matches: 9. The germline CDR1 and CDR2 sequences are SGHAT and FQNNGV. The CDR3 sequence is CASPKPGTSGNTGELFF. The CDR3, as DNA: TGTGCCAGCCCCAAGCCCGGGACTAGCGGGAACACCGGGGAGCTGTTTTTT.

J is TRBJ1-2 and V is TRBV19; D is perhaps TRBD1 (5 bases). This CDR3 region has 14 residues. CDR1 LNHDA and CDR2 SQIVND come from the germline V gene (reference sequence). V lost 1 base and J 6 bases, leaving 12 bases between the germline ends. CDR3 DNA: TGTGCCAGTAGTATAGTCGGAGCAGGGAATGGCTACACCTTC. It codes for CASSIVGAGNGYTF.

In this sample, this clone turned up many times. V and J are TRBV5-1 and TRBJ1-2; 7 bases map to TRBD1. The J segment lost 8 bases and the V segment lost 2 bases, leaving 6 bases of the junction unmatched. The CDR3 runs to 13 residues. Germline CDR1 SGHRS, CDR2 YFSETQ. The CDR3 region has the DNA TGCGCCAGCAGCTTTCGGCAGGGGGAAGGCTACACCTTC. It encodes CASSFRQGEGYTF.

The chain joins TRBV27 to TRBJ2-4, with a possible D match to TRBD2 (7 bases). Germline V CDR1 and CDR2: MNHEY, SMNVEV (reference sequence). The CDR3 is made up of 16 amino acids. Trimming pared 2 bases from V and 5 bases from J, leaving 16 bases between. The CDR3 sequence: CASSLGRGRGENIQYF. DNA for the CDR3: TGTGCCAGCAGTTTAGGCCGGGGGAGGGGGGAAAACATTCAGTACTTC.

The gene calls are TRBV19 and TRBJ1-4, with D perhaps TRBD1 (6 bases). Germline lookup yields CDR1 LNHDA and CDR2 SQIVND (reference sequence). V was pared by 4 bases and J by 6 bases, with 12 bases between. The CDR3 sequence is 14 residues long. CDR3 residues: CASSSRGADEKLFF. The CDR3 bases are TGTGCCAGTAGTAGCCGGGGGGCAGATGAAAAACTGTTTTTT.

The CDR3 DNA reads TGTGCCAGCAGCTTAGCCGGAGGGGAGACCCAGTACTTC. Amino acids: CASSLAGGETQYF. The chain combines TRBV7-6 with TRBJ2-5; a possible D gene is TRBD2 (6 bases). Trimming cost V 0 bases and J 5 bases, with 7 bases left between them. The CDR3 totals 13 residues. The germline gives CDR1 SGHVS, CDR2 FNYEAQ. The full variable domain, its missing parts supplied by reference TRBV7-6 and TRBJ2-5, is GAGVSQSPRYKVTKRGQDVALRCDPISGHVSLYWYRQALGQGPEFLTYFNYEAQQDKSGLPNDRFSAERPEGSISTLTIQRTEQRDSAMYRCASSLAGGETQYFGPGTRLLVL.

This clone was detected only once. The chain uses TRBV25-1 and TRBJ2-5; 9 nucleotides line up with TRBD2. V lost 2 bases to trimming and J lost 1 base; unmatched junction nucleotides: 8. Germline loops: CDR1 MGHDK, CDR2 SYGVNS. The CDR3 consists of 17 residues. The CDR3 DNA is TGTGCCAGCAGTGAAGGCCTCGGGACTAGCATCCAAGAGACCCAGTACTTC. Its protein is CASSEGLGTSIQETQYF.

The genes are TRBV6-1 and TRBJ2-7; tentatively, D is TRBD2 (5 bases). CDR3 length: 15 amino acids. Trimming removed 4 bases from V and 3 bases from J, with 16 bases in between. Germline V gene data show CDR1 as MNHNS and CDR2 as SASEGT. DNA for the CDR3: TGTGCCAGCAGTGCGGACCCCGCTGGAGGCTACGAGCAGTACGTC. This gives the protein CASSADPAGGYEQYV.

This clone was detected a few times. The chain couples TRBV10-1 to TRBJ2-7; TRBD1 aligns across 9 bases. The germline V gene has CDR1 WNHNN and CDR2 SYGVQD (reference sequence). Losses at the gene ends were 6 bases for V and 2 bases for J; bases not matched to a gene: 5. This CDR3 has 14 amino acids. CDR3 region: CASSDRGNPYEQYF. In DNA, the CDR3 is TGCGCCAGCAGCGACAGGGGGAACCCCTACGAGCAGTACTTC.

CDR3 sequence reads: CASTEGGDQPQHF. The CDR3 coding sequence is TGCGCCAGCACGGAGGGAGGGGATCAGCCCCAGCATTTT. V usage is TRBV10-2 and J usage is TRBJ1-5; a weak D match, TRBD1 (5 bases). CDR1 WSHSY and CDR2 SAAADI come from the germline V gene. With 7 bases removed from V and 5 bases from J, the gap between germline ends came to 12 bases. The CDR3 runs to 13 residues.

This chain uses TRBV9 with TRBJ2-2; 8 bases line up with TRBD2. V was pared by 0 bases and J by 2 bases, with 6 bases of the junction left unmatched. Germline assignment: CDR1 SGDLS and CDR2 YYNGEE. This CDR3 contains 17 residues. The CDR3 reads CASSVAIAGSNTGELFF. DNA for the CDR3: TGTGCCAGCAGCGTAGCGATAGCGGGGTCCAACACCGGGGAGCTGTTTTTT. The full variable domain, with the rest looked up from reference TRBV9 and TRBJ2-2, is DSGVTQTPKHLITATGQRVTLRCSPRSGDLSVYWYQQSLDQGLQFLIQYYNGEERAKGNILERFSAQQFPDLHSELNLSSLELGDSALYFCASSVAIAGSNTGELFFGEGSRLTVL.

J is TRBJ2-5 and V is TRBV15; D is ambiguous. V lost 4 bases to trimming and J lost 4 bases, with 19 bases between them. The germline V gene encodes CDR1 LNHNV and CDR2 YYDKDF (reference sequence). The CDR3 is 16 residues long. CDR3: CATSTLEVLVGETQYF. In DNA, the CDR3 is TGTGCCACCAGCACCCTAGAGGTCCTAGTAGGAGAGACCCAGTACTTC.

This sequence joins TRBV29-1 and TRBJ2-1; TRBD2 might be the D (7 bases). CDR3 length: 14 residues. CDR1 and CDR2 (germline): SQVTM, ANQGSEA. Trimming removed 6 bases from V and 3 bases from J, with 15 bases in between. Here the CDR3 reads CSVGGEGGYNEQFF. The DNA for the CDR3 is TGCAGCGTAGGCGGGGAGGGGGGCTACAATGAGCAGTTCTTC.

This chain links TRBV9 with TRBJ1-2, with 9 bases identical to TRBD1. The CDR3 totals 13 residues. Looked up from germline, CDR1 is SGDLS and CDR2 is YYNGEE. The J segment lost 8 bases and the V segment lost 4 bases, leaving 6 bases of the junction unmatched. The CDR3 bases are TGTGCCAGCAGCTTGCGGACAGGGGAAGGCTACACCTTC. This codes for CASSLRTGEGYTF. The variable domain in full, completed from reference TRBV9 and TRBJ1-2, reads DSGVTQTPKHLITATGQRVTLRCSPRSGDLSVYWYQQSLDQGLQFLIQYYNGEERAKGNILERFSAQQFPDLHSELNLSSLELGDSALYFCASSLRTGEGYTFGSGTRLTVV.

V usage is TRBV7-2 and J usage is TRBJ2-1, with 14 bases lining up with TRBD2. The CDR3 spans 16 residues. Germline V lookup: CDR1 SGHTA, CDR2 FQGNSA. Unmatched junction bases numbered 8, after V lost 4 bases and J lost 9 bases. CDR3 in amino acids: CASSWGLAGVPAEQFF. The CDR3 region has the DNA TGTGCCAGCAGCTGGGGACTAGCGGGAGTTCCGGCTGAGCAGTTCTTC. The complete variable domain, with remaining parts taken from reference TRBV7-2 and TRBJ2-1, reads GAGVSQSPSNKVTEKGKDVELRCDPISGHTALYWYRQSLGQGLEFLIYFQGNSAPDKSGLPSDRFSAERTGGSVSTLTIQRTQQEDSAVYLCASSWGLAGVPAEQFFGPGTRLTVL.

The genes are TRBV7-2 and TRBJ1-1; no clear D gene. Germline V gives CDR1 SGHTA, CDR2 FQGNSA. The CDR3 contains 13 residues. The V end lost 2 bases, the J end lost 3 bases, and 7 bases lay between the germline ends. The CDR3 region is CASSLIQYTEAFF. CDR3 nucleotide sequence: TGTGCCAGCAGCTTAATCCAGTACACTGAAGCTTTCTTT.